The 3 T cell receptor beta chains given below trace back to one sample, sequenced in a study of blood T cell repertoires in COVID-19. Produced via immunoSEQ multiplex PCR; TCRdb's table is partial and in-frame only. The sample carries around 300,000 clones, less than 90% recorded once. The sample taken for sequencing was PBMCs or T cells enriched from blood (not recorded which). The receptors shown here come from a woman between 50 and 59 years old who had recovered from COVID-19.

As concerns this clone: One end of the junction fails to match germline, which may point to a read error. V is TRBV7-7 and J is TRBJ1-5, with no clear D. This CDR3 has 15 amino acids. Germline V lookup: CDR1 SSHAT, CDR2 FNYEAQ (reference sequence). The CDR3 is CASSRLRSSNQPQHF. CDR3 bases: TGTGCTAGCAGCCGACTCCGGAGTAGCAATCAGCCCCAGCATTTT.

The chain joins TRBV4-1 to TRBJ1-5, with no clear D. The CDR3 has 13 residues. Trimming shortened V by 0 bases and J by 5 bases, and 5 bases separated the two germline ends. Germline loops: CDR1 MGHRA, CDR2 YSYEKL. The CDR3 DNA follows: TGCGCCAGCAGCCAAGATCGCGATCAGCCCCAGCATTTT. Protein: CASSQDRDQPQHF.

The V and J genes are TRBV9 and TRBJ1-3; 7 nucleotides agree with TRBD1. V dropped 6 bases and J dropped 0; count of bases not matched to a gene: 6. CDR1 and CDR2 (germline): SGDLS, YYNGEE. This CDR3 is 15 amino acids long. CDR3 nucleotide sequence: TGTGCCAGCAACCAGGGGGACGACTCTGGAAACACCATATATTTT. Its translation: CASNQGDDSGNTIYF.